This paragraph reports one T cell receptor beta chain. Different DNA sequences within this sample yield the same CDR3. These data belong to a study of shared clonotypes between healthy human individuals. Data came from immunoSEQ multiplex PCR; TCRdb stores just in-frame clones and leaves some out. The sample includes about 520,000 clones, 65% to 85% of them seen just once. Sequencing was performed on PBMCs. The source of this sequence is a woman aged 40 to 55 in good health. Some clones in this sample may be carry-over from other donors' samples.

The CDR3 is CASSWGTGDTGELFF. CDR3 coding DNA: TGCGCCAGCAGCTGGGGGACAGGGGACACCGGGGAGCTGTTTTTT. This rearrangement joins TRBV5-1 to TRBJ2-2; the match to TRBD1 covers 10 bases. J gave up 3 bases and V 3 bases, and 2 bases lay outside the gene matches. The CDR3 length is 15 residues. The germline V gene has CDR1 SGHRS and CDR2 YFSETQ.